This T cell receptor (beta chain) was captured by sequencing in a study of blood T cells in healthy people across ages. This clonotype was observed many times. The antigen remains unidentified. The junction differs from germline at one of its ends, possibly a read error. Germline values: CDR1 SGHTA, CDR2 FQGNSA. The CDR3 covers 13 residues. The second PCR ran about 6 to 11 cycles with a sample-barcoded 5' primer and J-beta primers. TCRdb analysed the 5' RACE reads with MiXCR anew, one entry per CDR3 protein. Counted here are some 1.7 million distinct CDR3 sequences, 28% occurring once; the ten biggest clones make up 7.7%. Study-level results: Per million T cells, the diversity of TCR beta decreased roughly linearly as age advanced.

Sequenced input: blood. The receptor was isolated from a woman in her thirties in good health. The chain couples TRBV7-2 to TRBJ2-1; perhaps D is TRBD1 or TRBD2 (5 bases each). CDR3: CASSPGPYNEQFF. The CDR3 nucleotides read TGCGCCAGCAGCCCGGGACCATACAATGAGCAGTTCTTC.